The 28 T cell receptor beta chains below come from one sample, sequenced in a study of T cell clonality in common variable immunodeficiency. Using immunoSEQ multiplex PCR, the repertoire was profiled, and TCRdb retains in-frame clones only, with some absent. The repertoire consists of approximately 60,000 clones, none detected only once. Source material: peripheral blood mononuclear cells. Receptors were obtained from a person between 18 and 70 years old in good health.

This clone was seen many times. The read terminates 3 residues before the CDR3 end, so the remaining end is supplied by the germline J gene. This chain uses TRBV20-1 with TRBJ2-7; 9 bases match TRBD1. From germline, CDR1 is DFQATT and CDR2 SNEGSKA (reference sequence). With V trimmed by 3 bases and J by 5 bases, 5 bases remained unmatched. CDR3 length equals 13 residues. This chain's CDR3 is CSASRRDRDEQYF. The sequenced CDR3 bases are TGCAGTGCTAGCAGACGGGACAGGGACGAG.

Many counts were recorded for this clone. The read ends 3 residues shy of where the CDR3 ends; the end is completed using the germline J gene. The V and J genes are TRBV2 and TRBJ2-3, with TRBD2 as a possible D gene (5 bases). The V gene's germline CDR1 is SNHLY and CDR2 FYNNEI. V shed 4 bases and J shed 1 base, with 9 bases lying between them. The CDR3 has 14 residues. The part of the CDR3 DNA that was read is TGTGCCAGCAGTGGAGGGCAGGGCACAGATACG. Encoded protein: CASSGGQGTDT. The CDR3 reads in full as CASSGGQGTDTQYF.

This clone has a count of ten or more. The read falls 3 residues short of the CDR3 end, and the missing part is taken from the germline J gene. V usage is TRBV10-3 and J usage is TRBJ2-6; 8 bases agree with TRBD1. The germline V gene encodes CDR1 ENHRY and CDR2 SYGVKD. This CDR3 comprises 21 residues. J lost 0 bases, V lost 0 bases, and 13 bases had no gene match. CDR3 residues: CAISESTRTGRSPSGANVLTF. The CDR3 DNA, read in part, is TGTGCCATCAGTGAGTCGACTCGGACAGGGAGGAGCCCCTCTGGGGCCAACGTC.

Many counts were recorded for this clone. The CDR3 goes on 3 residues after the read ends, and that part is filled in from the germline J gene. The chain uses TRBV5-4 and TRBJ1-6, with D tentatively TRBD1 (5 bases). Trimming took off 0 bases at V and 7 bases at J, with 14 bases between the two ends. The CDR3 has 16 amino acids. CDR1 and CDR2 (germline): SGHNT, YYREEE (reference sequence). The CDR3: CASSLAFMRGNSPLHF. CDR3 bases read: TGTGCCAGCAGCTTGGCGTTTATGCGGGGGAATTCACCC.

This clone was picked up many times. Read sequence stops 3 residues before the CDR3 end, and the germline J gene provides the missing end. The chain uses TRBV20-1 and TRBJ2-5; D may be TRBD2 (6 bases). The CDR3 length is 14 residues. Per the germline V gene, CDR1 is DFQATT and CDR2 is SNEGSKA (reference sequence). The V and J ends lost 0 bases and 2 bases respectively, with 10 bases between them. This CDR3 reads CSAREGGGQETQYF. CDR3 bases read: TGCAGTGCTAGAGAGGGGGGAGGACAAGAGACC.

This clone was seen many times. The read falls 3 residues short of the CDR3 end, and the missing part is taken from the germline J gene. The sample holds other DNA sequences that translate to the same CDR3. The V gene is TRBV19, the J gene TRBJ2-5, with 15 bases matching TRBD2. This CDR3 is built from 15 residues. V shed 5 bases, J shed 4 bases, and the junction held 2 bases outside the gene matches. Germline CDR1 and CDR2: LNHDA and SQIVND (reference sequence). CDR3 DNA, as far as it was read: TGTGCCAGTAGTCGGGGACTAGCGGGAGGAGAGACC. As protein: CASSRGLAGGET. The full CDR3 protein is CASSRGLAGGETQYF.

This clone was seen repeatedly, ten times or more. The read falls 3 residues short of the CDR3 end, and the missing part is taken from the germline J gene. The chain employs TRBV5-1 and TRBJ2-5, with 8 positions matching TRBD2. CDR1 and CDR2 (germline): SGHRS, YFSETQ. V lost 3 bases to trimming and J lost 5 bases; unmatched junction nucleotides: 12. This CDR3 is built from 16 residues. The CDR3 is CASSYGGGSEWETQYF. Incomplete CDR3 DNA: TGCGCCAGCAGCTACGGCGGGGGGTCCGAATGGGAGACC.

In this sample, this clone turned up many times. The CDR3 protein is CSCTGQGMNTEAFF. The covered CDR3 bases are TGCAGCTGCACCGGACAGGGGATGAACACTGAA. The J gene is TRBJ1-1, the V gene TRBV29-1; 9 bases are shared with TRBD1. Coverage ceases 3 residues before the CDR3 finishes, and the germline J gene fills in the end. Per the germline V gene, CDR1 is SQVTM and CDR2 is ANQGSEA. CDR3 size: 14 residues. V gave up 8 bases and J gave up 0 bases; unmatched junction bases: 7.

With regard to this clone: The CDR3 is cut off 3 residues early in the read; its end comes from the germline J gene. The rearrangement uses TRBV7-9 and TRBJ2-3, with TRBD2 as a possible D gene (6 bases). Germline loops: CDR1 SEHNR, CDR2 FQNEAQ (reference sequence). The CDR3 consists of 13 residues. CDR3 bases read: TGTGCCAGCAGCTTAGATTGGGGGGAGACG. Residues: CASSLDWGET. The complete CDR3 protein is CASSLDWGETQYF.

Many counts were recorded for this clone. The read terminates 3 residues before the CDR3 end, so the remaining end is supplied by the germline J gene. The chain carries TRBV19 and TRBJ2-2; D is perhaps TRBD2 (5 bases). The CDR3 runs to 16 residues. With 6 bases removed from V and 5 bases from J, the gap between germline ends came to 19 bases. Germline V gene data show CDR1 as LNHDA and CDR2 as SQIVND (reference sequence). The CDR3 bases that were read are TGTGCCAGTAGCCCCGGGCCCCGGACTGCTACCGGGGAG. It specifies CASSPGPRTATGE. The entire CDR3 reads CASSPGPRTATGELFF. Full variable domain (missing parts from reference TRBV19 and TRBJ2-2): DGGITQSPKYLFRKEGQNVTLSCEQNLNHDAMYWYRQDPGQGLRLIYYSQIVNDFQKGDIAEGYSVSREKKESFPLTVTSAQKNPTAFYLCASSPGPRTATGELFFGEGSRLTVL.

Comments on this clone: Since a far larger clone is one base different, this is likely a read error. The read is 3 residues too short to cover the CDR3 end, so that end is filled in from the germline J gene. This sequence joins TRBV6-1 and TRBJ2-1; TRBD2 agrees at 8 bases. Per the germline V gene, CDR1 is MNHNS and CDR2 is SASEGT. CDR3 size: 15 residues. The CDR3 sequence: CVSSGSAGAYNEQFF. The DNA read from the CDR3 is TGTGTCAGCAGTGGATCAGCGGGGGCCTACAATGAG.

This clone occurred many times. The CDR3 DNA, read in part, is TGTGCCAGCAACTTAAATAGGGCCAAGCCC. As protein: CASNLNRAKP. The full CDR3 protein reads CASNLNRAKPQHF. This chain connects TRBV2 to TRBJ1-5; D remains unclear. The read is 3 residues too short to cover the CDR3 end, so that end is filled in from the germline J gene. The CDR3 is 13 residues long. The germline V gene encodes CDR1 SNHLY and CDR2 FYNNEI. V was clipped by 7 bases and J by 8 bases, with 15 bases between them.

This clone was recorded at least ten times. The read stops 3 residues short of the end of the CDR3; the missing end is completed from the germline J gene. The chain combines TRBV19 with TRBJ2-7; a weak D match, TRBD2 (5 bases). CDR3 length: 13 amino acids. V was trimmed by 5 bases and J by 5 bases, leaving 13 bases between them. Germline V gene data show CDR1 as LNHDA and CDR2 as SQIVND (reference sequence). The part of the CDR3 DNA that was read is TGTGCCAGTAGTGTCTCAGACGGGGACGAG. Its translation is CASSVSDGDE. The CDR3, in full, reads CASSVSDGDEQYF. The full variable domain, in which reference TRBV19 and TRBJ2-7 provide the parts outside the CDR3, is DGGITQSPKYLFRKEGQNVTLSCEQNLNHDAMYWYRQDPGQGLRLIYYSQIVNDFQKGDIAEGYSVSREKKESFPLTVTSAQKNPTAFYLCASSVSDGDEQYFGPGTRLTVT.

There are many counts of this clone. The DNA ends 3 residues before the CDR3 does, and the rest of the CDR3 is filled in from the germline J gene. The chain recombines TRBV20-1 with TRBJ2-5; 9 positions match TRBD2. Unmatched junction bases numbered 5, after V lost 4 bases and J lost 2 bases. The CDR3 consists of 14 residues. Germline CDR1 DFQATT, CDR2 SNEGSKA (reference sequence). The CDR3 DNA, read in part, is TGCAGTGCTACCCTAGCGGGGTTACAAGAGACC. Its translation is CSATLAGLQET. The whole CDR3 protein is CSATLAGLQETQYF.

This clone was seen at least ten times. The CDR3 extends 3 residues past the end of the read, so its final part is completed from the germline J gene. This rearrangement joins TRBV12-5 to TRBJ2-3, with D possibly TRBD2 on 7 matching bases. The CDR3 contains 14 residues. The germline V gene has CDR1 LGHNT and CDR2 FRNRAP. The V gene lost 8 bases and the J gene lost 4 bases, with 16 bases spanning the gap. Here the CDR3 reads CASCRSGGADTQYF. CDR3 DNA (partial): TGTGCTAGTTGCCGTTCGGGGGGCGCAGATACG.

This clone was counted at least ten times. The CDR3 DNA, read in part, is TGCGCCAGCAGGTCGACTAGCTTATCCTACGAG. It encodes CASRSTSLSYE. The full CDR3 is CASRSTSLSYEQYF. V usage is TRBV4-1 and J usage is TRBJ2-7; TRBD2 agrees at 7 bases. Read data end 3 residues before the CDR3 end; the end is taken from the germline J gene. The CDR3 runs 14 residues. V shed 6 bases and J 1 base; nucleotides not matched to a gene: 6. Per germline, CDR1 MGHRA and CDR2 YSYEKL.

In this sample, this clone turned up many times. CDR3 bases read: TGTGCCAGCACGGGACAGGGAATATATTCACCA. Translated: CASTGQGIYSP. The CDR3 in full is CASTGQGIYSPLFF. The chain is built from TRBV28 and TRBJ1-4, with 9 nucleotides matching TRBD1. The read halts 3 residues ahead of the CDR3 end, with the missing end drawn from the germline J gene. The CDR3 consists of 14 residues. Germline V lookup: CDR1 MDHEN, CDR2 SYDVKM.

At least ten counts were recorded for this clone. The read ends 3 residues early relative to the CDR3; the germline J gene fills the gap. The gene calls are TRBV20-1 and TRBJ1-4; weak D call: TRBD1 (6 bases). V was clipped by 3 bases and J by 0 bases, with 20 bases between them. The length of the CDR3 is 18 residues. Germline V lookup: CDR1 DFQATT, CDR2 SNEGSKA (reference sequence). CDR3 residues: CSARSDSLRGATNEKLFF. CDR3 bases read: TGCAGTGCTAGGTCGGACAGCTTACGGGGGGCAACTAATGAAAAA.

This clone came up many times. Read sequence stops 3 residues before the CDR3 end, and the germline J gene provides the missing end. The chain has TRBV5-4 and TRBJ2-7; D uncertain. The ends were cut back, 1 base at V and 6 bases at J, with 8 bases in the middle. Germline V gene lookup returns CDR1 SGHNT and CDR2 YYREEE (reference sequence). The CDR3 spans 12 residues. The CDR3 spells CASSLTSGEQYF. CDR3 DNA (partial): TGTGCCAGCAGCTTGACCTCGGGCGAG.

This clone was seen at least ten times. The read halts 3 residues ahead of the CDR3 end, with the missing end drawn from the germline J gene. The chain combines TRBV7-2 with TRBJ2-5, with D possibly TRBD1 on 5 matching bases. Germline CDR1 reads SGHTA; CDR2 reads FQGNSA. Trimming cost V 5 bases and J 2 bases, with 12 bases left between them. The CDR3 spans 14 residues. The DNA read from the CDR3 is TGTGCCAGCAGCCGACAGAGCGAACAAGAGACC. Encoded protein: CASSRQSEQET. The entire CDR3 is CASSRQSEQETQYF.

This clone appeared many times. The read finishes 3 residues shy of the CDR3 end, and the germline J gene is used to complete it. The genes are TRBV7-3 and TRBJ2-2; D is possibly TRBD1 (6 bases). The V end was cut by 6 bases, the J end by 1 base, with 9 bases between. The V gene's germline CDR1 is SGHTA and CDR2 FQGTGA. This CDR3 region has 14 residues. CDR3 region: CASRQQGNTGELFF. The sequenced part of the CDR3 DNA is TGTGCCAGCAGACAACAGGGGAACACCGGGGAG.

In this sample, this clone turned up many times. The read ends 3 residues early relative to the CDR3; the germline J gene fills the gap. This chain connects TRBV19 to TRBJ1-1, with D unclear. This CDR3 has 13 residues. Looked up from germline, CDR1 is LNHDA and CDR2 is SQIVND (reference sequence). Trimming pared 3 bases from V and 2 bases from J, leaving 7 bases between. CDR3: CASSISINTEAFF. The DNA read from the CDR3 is TGTGCCAGTAGTATCTCTATTAACACTGAA. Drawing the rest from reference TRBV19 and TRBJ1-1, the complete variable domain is DGGITQSPKYLFRKEGQNVTLSCEQNLNHDAMYWYRQDPGQGLRLIYYSQIVNDFQKGDIAEGYSVSREKKESFPLTVTSAQKNPTAFYLCASSISINTEAFFGQGTRLTVV.

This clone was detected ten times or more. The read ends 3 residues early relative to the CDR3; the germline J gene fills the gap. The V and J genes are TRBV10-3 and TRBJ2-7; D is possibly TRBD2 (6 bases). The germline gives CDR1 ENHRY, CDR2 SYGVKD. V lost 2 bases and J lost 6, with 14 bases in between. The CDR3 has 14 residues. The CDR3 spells CAISEPSTAGEQYF. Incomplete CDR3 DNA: TGTGCCATCAGTGAGCCTTCGACAGCGGGCGAG.

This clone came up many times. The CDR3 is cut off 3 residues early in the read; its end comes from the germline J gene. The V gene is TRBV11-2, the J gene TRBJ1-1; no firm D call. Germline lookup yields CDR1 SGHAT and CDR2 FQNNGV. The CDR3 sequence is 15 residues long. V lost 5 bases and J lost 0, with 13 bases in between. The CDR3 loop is CASSKDGLMNTEAFF. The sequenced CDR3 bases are TGTGCCAGCAGCAAAGACGGACTGATGAACACTGAA.

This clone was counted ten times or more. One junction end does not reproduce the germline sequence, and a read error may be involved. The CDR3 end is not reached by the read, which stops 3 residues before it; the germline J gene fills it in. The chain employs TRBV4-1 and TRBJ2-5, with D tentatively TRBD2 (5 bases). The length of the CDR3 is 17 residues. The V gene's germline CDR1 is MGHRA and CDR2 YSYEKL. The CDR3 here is CPSSQDRLQTYQETQYF. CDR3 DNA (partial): TGCCCCAGCAGCCAAGATCGACTACAAACTTATCAAGAGACC.

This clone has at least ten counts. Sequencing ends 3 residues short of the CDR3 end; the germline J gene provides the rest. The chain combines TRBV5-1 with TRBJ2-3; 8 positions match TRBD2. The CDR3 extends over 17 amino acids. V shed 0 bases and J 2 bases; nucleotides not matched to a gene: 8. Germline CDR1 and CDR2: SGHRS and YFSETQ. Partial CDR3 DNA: TGCGCCAGCAGCTTGGGGTCCAGCGGGGGTTCCACAGATACG. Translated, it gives CASSLGSSGGSTDT. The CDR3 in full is CASSLGSSGGSTDTQYF.

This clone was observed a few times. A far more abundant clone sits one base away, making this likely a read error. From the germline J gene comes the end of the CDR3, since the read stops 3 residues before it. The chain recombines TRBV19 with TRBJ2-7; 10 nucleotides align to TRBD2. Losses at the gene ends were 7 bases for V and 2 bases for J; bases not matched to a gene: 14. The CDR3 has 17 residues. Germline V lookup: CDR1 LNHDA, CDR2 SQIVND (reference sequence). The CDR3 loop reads CASTKGGLAGDTYEQYF. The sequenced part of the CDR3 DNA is TGTGCCAGTACCAAGGGGGGCCTAGCGGGGGACACCTACGAG.

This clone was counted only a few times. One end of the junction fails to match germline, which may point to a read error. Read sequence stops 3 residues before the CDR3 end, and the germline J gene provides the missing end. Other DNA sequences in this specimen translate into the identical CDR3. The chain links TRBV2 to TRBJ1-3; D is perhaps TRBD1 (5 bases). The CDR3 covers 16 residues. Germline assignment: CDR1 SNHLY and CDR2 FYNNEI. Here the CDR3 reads CASRVQTANSGNTIYF. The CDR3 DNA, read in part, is TGTGCCAGCAGGGTTCAGACAGCAAACTCTGGAAACACG.